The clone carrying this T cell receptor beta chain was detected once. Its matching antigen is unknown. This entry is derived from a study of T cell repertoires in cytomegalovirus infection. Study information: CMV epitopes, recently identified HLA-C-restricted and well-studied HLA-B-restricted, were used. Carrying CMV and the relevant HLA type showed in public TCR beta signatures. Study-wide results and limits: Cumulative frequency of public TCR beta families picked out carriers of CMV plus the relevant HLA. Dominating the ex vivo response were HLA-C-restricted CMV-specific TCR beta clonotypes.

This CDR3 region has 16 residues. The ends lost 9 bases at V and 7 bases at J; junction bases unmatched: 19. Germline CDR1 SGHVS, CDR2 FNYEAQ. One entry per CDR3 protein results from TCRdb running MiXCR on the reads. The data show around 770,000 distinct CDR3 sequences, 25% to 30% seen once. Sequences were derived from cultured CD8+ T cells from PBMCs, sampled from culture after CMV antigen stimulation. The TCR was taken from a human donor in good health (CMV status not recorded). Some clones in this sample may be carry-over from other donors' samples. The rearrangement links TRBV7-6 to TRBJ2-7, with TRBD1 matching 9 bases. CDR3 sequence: CARSPRPGQGIWEQYF. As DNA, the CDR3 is TGTGCCAGGAGCCCGCGTCCGGGACAGGGAATATGGGAGCAGTACTTC.